Sequencing of this T cell receptor (beta chain) was carried out in a study of regulatory T cells in long-lasting Graves disease. The TCR beta library used iRepertoire HTBI primers with Arm-PCR amplification of CDR3. TCRdb fed the multiplex PCR reads into MiXCR, producing one record per CDR3 protein. The sample consists of 450,000 to 600,000 distinct CDR3 sequences, approximately 13% of them appearing once. V was cut by 1 base and J by 3 bases, with 8 bases left in between. The CDR3 extends over 14 amino acids. Germline CDR1 reads LNHNV; CDR2 reads YYDKDF (reference sequence). Regarding time point: newly diagnosed GD, antithyroid drugs for less than 3 months. Extracted RNA from PBMCs served as the source of the TCR library. The same data also went into a second study, on T cells in Graves' hyperthyroidism and ophthalmopathy.

The chain uses TRBV15 and TRBJ2-3; D uncertain. Sequenced material: peripheral blood mononuclear cells (PBMCs), taken at new diagnosis, from a patient treated with antithyroid drugs. This receptor was identified in a man aged 25 to 40 with Graves disease. CDR3 sequence reads: CATSRAARTDTQYF. DNA for the CDR3: TGTGCCACCAGCAGAGCCGCAAGGACAGATACGCAGTATTTT.